This T cell receptor (beta chain) emerged from a study of CD8 T cells in ankylosing spondylitis. Only a few counts were recorded for this clonotype. The antigen is undetermined. Overall study results and limits: A TCR beta motif of under ten highly homologous variants appeared characteristic of ankylosing spondylitis blood.

MiXCR, run by TCRdb on the 5' RACE reads, gives a single entry per CDR3 protein. Of 700,000 to 1,000,000 distinct CDR3 sequences in the sample, about an eighth were seen once. The germline V and J ends were trimmed by 5 bases and 10 bases, with 18 bases remaining between them. The germline V gene has CDR1 SGHRS and CDR2 YFSETQ. This CDR3 is 13 amino acids long. V and J are TRBV5-1 and TRBJ1-1, with D uncertain. The receptor comes from a male donor with ankylosing spondylitis. Sequenced sample: blood, either unsorted or a sorted T cell fraction (not recorded which). CDR3 region: CASRPNGDGRAFF. The CDR3 DNA follows: TGCGCCAGCAGACCCAATGGTGATGGACGAGCTTTCTTT.